This TCR beta chain derives from a study of blood T cell repertoires in COVID-19. Study at large: The United States, Italy and Spain provided the acute and convalescent COVID-19 samples. T cells, B-cell-depleted T cells, or PBMCs provided the cDNA or gDNA that served as material.

V was pared by 4 bases and J by 5 bases, with 5 bases of the junction left unmatched. The V gene's germline CDR1 is SGHRS and CDR2 YFSETQ. This CDR3 is built from 15 residues. Original handling: Reference gene primer amplification gave nucleated cell count estimates. Here immunoSEQ multiplex PCR was the method, and the copy in TCRdb shows in-frame clones only, minus some. V and J calls and clone size are those listed in that table; D and trimming were worked out from the DNA. Among tens of thousands of clones listed, approximately 90% were seen once. The J gene is TRBJ2-1, the V gene TRBV5-1; TRBD2 matches at 11 bases. The sequenced sample was peripheral blood. This receptor was identified in a woman older than 75 with active COVID-19. This CDR3 is CASSILAGVDNEQFF. Written as DNA, the CDR3 is TGCGCCAGCAGCATACTAGCGGGAGTCGACAATGAGCAGTTCTTC.